The subject of this entry is one T cell receptor beta chain. The data were obtained in a study of blood T cell repertoires in COVID-19. Study as a whole: From the United States, Italy and Spain came samples of acute and convalescent COVID-19. PBMCs, B-cell-depleted T cells, or T cells were the source of the cDNA or gDNA that made up the material.

In the original workflow: By means of reference gene primer amplification, nucleated cell counts were estimated. Repertoires were generated with immunoSEQ multiplex PCR, while TCRdb's copy carries only in-frame clones and drops some. V and J calls and clone size come straight from that table; D and trimming were deduced from the DNA. Here the sample spans about 75,000 clones, around 89% being singletons. Between the trimmed V and J ends, which lost 7 bases and 0 bases, there was a span of 18 bases. CDR1 is SNHLY, CDR2 FYNNEI, per germline. The CDR3 is 17 residues long. Sequenced: peripheral blood. The TCR sequence derives from a human donor in a cohort sampled during active COVID-19. The gene calls are TRBV2 and TRBJ2-2; D is possibly TRBD2 (7 bases). As DNA, the CDR3 is TGTGCCAGCACTTTAAGGGGGGGCACCTCGAACACCGGGGAGCTGTTTTTT. This translates into CASTLRGGTSNTGELFF. The full variable domain, completed using reference TRBV2 and TRBJ2-2, is EPEVTQTPSHQVTQMGQEVILRCVPISNHLYFYWYRQILGQKVEFLVSFYNNEISEKSEIFDDQFSVERPDGSNFTLKIRSTKLEDSAMYFCASTLRGGTSNTGELFFGEGSRLTVL.